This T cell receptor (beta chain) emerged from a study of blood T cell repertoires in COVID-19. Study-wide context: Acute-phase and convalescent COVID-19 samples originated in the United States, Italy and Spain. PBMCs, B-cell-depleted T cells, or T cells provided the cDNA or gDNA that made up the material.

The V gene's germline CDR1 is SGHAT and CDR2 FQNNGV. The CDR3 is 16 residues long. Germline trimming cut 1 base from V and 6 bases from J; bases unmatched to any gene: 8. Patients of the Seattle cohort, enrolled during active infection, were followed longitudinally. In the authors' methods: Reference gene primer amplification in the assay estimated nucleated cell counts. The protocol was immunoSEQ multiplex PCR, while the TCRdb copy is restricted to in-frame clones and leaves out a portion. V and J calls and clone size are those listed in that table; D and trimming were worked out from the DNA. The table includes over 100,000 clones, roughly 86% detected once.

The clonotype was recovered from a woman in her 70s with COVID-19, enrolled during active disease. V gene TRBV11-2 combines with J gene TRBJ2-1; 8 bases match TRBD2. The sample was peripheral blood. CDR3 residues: CASSLVRGGRGNEQFF. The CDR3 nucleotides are TGTGCCAGCAGCTTAGTCCGGGGGGGCCGGGGCAATGAGCAGTTCTTC. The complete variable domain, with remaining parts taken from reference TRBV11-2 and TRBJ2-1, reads EAGVAQSPRYKIIEKRQSVAFWCNPISGHATLYWYQQILGQGPKLLIQFQNNGVVDDSQLPKDRFSAERLKGVDSTLKIQPAKLEDSAVYLCASSLVRGGRGNEQFFGPGTRLTVL.